This entry features one TCR beta chain sequence. V lost 2 bases and J lost 10; bases outside the gene matches: 5. Germline CDR1 is MNHEY and CDR2 is SMNVEV (reference sequence). The CDR3 is made up of 15 amino acids. Researchers ran the PCR with 60 Vbeta and 13 Jbeta primers. Using immunoSEQ multiplex PCR, the repertoire was profiled, and TCRdb retains in-frame clones only, with some absent. The sample records about 120,000 clones, around three quarters being singletons. This record comes from a study of cytomegalovirus exposure and HLA in healthy donors. The sequence was obtained from a man aged 18 to 30 in good health and CMV-seropositive. The genes are TRBV27 and TRBJ1-4, with 12 bases matching TRBD1. Source material: PBMCs. The CDR3 DNA sequence: TGTGCCAGCAGTTTACATGGGACAGGGGGCGGAAAACTGTTTTTT. The encoded protein is CASSLHGTGGGKLFF.